This passage covers 32 T cell receptor beta chains from one sample sequenced in a study of cytomegalovirus exposure and HLA in healthy donors. Use of 60 Vbeta and 13 Jbeta primers characterized the PCR. The repertoire was sequenced with immunoSEQ multiplex PCR; TCRdb's copy has only in-frame clones and lacks some. The table records fewer than 200,000 clones, approximately 81% of them present only once. Sequences were obtained from PBMCs. The receptors come from a male donor in good health and CMV-seronegative.

The chain links TRBV6-5 to TRBJ1-2, with 9 bases that match TRBD1. The germline V gene encodes CDR1 MNHEY and CDR2 SVGAGI. The CDR3 totals 16 residues. J was trimmed by 7 bases and V by 2 bases; bases with no gene match: 11. The CDR3 DNA is TGTGCCAGCAGTTACCACGGCACAGGGGGCTCGAGTGGCTACACCTTC. Its translation is CASSYHGTGGSSGYTF.

This sequence joins TRBV2 and TRBJ2-1, with 14 bases that match TRBD2. CDR1 SNHLY and CDR2 FYNNEI come from the germline V gene. Trimming took 5 bases from V and 7 from J; bases not matched to a gene: 4. The CDR3 extends over 15 amino acids. CDR3 nucleotide sequence: TGTGCCAGCAGTCGACTAGCGGGGGGGCAAAATGAGCAGTTCTTC. It translates to CASSRLAGGQNEQFF.

This chain joins TRBV6-5 and TRBJ1-1, with 8 bases that match TRBD1. The V segment lost 4 bases and the J segment 10 bases; nucleotides outside the gene matches: 5. CDR3 length: 12 amino acids. Germline-derived CDR1 and CDR2 are MNHEY and SVGAGI. The CDR3 DNA is TGTGCCAGCAGTTTTGGGACAGGCAGAGCTTTCTTT. Translated: CASSFGTGRAFF.

The chain recombines TRBV19 with TRBJ1-6; no reliable D call. CDR1 and CDR2 from the germline V gene are LNHDA and SQIVND (reference sequence). V gave up 11 bases and J gave up 9 bases, with 8 bases separating them. There are 10 residues in the CDR3. For the CDR3, the DNA is TGTGCCTCAGGTGGTTCACCCCTCCACTTT. It yields the protein CASGGSPLHF.

This clone occurred a few times. V usage is TRBV4-1 and J usage is TRBJ1-1; D gene uncertain. Trimming shortened V by 0 bases and J by 10 bases, and 12 bases separated the two germline ends. This CDR3 is 13 amino acids long. Germline V gene data show CDR1 as MGHRA and CDR2 as YSYEKL. This CDR3 is CASSQEEEAAAFF. The CDR3 DNA is TGCGCCAGCAGCCAAGAAGAGGAGGCGGCAGCTTTCTTT.

This rearrangement joins TRBV28 to TRBJ2-7; 7 nucleotides line up with TRBD1. Germline CDR1 reads MDHEN; CDR2 reads SYDVKM. CDR3 length: 13 amino acids. V trimming: 6 bases; J trimming: 0 bases; junction bases outside the gene matches: 2. CDR3 sequence (DNA): TGTGCCAGCAGAGGACAGGTCTCCTACGAGCAGTACTTC. Translating it yields CASRGQVSYEQYF.

This chain joins TRBV6-5 and TRBJ2-2; 10 nucleotides line up with TRBD2. V was pared by 8 bases and J by 1 base, with 4 bases of the junction left unmatched. Germline CDR1 and CDR2: MNHEY and SVGAGI. The length of the CDR3 is 15 residues. The DNA of the CDR3 is TGTGCCAGCCGGCGACTAGCGGGGAACACCGGGGAGCTGTTTTTT. It specifies CASRRLAGNTGELFF.

The J gene is TRBJ2-2, the V gene TRBV29-1, with 7 bases that match TRBD2. Trimming removed 2 bases from V and 7 bases from J; junction bases left unmatched: 10. The CDR3 loop spans 15 amino acids. The germline gives CDR1 SQVTM, CDR2 ANQGSEA. The CDR3 region has the DNA TGCAGCGTTGAACGGGGCCAGCGGGGAAGCGGGGAGCTGTTTTTT. Protein: CSVERGQRGSGELFF.

V gene TRBV5-6 combines with J gene TRBJ2-1; 8 bases align to TRBD1. The V segment lost 4 bases and the J segment 13 bases; nucleotides outside the gene matches: 7. Germline CDR1 and CDR2: SGHDT and YYEEEE. The CDR3 extends over 12 amino acids. CDR3 in DNA: TGTGCCAGCAGCATGGGACAGGCGAATCAGTTCTTC. Encoded protein: CASSMGQANQFF.

The chain carries TRBV7-8 and TRBJ2-7; D possibly corresponds to TRBD1 (5 bases). Germline CDR1 reads SGHVS; CDR2 reads FQNEAQ. CDR3 length: 13 residues. V lost 5 bases and J 4 bases, leaving 12 bases between the germline ends. The CDR3, as DNA: TGTGCCAGCAGCCCAGGCAGGGTGTACGAGCAGTACTTC. This codes for CASSPGRVYEQYF.

This clone has more than one count but fewer than ten. The chain employs TRBV10-3 and TRBJ2-3, with TRBD2 identical over 7 bases. This CDR3 has 17 residues. V lost 7 bases, J lost 0 bases, and 13 bases stayed unmatched. Germline V gene lookup returns CDR1 ENHRY and CDR2 SYGVKD. The CDR3 DNA reads TGTGCCATCAAGAGTCTGGCGGGAGCTGGGAGCACAGATACGCAGTATTTT. This translates into CAIKSLAGAGSTDTQYF.

The chain uses TRBV7-8 and TRBJ1-2; the D gene is possibly TRBD1 (5 bases). The CDR3 has 12 amino acids. Trimming took off 7 bases at V and 9 bases at J, with 15 bases between the two ends. CDR1 and CDR2 from the germline V gene are SGHVS and FQNEAQ. The CDR3 sequence is CASTLRGDRYTF. The CDR3 bases are TGTGCCAGCACCTTGCGGGGGGATCGCTACACCTTC. The full variable domain, in which reference TRBV7-8 and TRBJ1-2 provide the parts outside the CDR3, is GAGVSQSPRYKVAKRGQDVALRCDPISGHVSLFWYQQALGQGPEFLTYFQNEAQLDKSGLPSDRFFAERPEGSVSTLKIQRTQQEDSAVYLCASTLRGDRYTFGSGTRLTVV.

The chain recombines TRBV7-8 with TRBJ2-1, with TRBD2 matching over 16 bases. Germline V lookup: CDR1 SGHVS, CDR2 FQNEAQ. The J segment lost 7 bases and the V segment lost 3 bases, leaving 15 bases of the junction unmatched. The CDR3 sequence is 20 residues long. CDR3 in DNA: TGTGCCAGCAGCTTCAGCCGGGGTATGGGACTAGCGGGGGGGCGGAATGAGCAGTTCTTC. Its protein is CASSFSRGMGLAGGRNEQFF.

CDR3 DNA: TGCAGCGTTGAGACTAGCGGTTACGAGCAGTACTTC. As protein: CSVETSGYEQYF. The chain employs TRBV29-1 and TRBJ2-7; 9 nucleotides match TRBD2. With 3 bases clipped from V and 4 bases from J, the junction kept 1 base outside the gene matches. The CDR3 is made up of 12 amino acids. Germline CDR1 reads SQVTM; CDR2 reads ANQGSEA.

This clone occurred a few times. This chain uses TRBV4-1 with TRBJ1-2; D perhaps matches TRBD1 (6 bases). The CDR3 runs 16 residues. Germline V CDR1 and CDR2: MGHRA, YSYEKL. Trimming removed 7 bases from V and 1 base from J, with 19 bases in between. CDR3 protein: CASTHSRGRGNYGYTF. The CDR3 DNA reads TGCGCCAGCACCCATTCGCGGGGGCGAGGTAACTATGGCTACACCTTC.

This sequence joins TRBV4-1 and TRBJ2-3; 9 nucleotides agree with TRBD2. J gave up 2 bases and V 0 bases, and 3 bases lay outside the gene matches. Germline loops: CDR1 MGHRA, CDR2 YSYEKL. There are 16 residues in the CDR3. CDR3 region: CASSQDASGATDTQYF. CDR3 DNA: TGCGCCAGCAGCCAAGATGCTAGCGGGGCCACAGATACGCAGTATTTT.

This sequence joins TRBV6-5 and TRBJ1-1; 8 positions match TRBD1. This CDR3 is 13 amino acids long. Unmatched junction bases numbered 8, after V lost 8 bases and J lost 6 bases. Germline values: CDR1 MNHEY, CDR2 SVGAGI. The CDR3 nucleotides are TGTGCCAGCGGAACAGGGGGTTGGGCTGAAGCTTTCTTT. This codes for CASGTGGWAEAFF.

This chain connects TRBV5-1 to TRBJ1-2, with D perhaps TRBD1 (6 bases). The V and J ends lost 0 bases and 8 bases respectively, with 11 bases between them. CDR1 is SGHRS, CDR2 YFSETQ, per germline. The CDR3 covers 13 residues. The CDR3 DNA reads TGCGCCAGCAGCTTGGGAACAGGGCGAGGCTACACCTTC. Amino acids: CASSLGTGRGYTF.

A few counts support this clone. V gene TRBV6-5 combines with J gene TRBJ2-2, with TRBD1 matching 7 bases. This CDR3 comprises 15 residues. With 5 bases clipped from V and 4 bases from J, the junction kept 7 bases outside the gene matches. CDR1 is MNHEY, CDR2 SVGAGI, per germline. The chain's CDR3 is CASSPWDSSTGELFF. In DNA, the CDR3 is TGTGCCAGCAGTCCATGGGACAGCTCCACCGGGGAGCTGTTTTTT.

The chain links TRBV9 to TRBJ2-3; D is uncertain. CDR3 length equals 13 residues. Per the germline V gene, CDR1 is SGDLS and CDR2 is YYNGEE. Deletions cut 4 bases from V and 0 bases from J, with 6 bases between. For the CDR3, the DNA is TGTGCCAGCAGCCCACAGAGCACAGATACGCAGTATTTT. It translates to CASSPQSTDTQYF. The whole variable domain, filled in from reference TRBV9 and TRBJ2-3, reads DSGVTQTPKHLITATGQRVTLRCSPRSGDLSVYWYQQSLDQGLQFLIQYYNGEERAKGNILERFSAQQFPDLHSELNLSSLELGDSALYFCASSPQSTDTQYFGPGTRLTVL.

The CDR3 DNA reads as TGTGCCAGCAGTGAGGGGGGGGAAGATACGCAGTATTTT. Its protein is CASSEGGEDTQYF. This chain connects TRBV6-4 to TRBJ2-3; 7 nucleotides match TRBD2. CDR3 length equals 13 residues. Germline loops: CDR1 MRHNA, CDR2 SNTAGT. The V gene end was trimmed by 3 bases and the J gene end by 5 bases; junction bases not matched to a gene: 2.

This chain links TRBV6-5 with TRBJ1-2, with D possibly TRBD1 on 5 matching bases. The V and J ends lost 5 bases and 8 bases respectively, with 15 bases between them. CDR3 length: 13 residues. CDR1 and CDR2 (germline): MNHEY, SVGAGI. In DNA form, the CDR3 reads TGTGCCAGCAGTCCTCAGGGTAGTCGAGGCTACACCTTC. This sequence encodes CASSPQGSRGYTF.

The J gene is TRBJ1-5, the V gene TRBV5-6; D is possibly TRBD1 (5 bases). The CDR3 extends over 14 amino acids. From germline, CDR1 is SGHDT and CDR2 YYEEEE. V gave up 1 base and J gave up 5 bases, with 10 bases separating them. The CDR3 DNA reads as TGTGCCAGCAGCTTGAGAGGGACTGATCAGCCCCAGCATTTT. It is translated as CASSLRGTDQPQHF.

The chain is built from TRBV10-3 and TRBJ2-7; D is undetermined. CDR1 and CDR2 (germline): ENHRY, SYGVKD. The CDR3 has 13 amino acids. The V end was cut by 4 bases, the J end by 3 bases, with 10 bases between. The CDR3 DNA follows: TGTGCCATCAGTGTCGTTGCCAGCTACGAGCAGTACTTC. Its translation: CAISVVASYEQYF.

This clone was counted only a few times. The chain has TRBV9 and TRBJ2-7; D may be TRBD1 (5 bases). V lost 0 bases, J lost 3 bases, and 10 bases lay in between. CDR1 is SGDLS, CDR2 YYNGEE, per germline. This CDR3 comprises 14 residues. Here the CDR3 reads CASSVASGHYEQYF. The CDR3 region has the DNA TGTGCCAGCAGCGTAGCATCAGGACACTACGAGCAGTACTTC.

This clone was observed a handful of times. The rearrangement joins TRBV6-5 to TRBJ1-2; possibly TRBD1 for D (5 bases). The CDR3 runs 12 residues. The V and J ends lost 5 bases and 4 bases respectively, with 8 bases between them. CDR1 is MNHEY and CDR2 is SVGAGI in the germline V gene. CDR3 in amino acids: CASSPQGYGYTF. The CDR3 DNA follows: TGTGCCAGCAGTCCTCAGGGCTATGGCTACACCTTC.

The V and J genes are TRBV18 and TRBJ2-7, with D possibly being TRBD2 (5 bases). The CDR3 is 14 residues long. Trimming took off 0 bases at V and 9 bases at J, with 15 bases between the two ends. Germline V gene lookup returns CDR1 KGHSH and CDR2 LQKENI. CDR3 nucleotide sequence: TGTGCCAGCTCACCACCAACCCGGGATCTAGGGCAGTACTTC. As protein: CASSPPTRDLGQYF.

V usage is TRBV6-5 and J usage is TRBJ2-7, with 8 bases fitting TRBD1. This CDR3 spans 14 amino acids. Per germline, CDR1 MNHEY and CDR2 SVGAGI. The junction had 5 bases not matched to a gene; V was cut back by 5 bases and J by 2 bases. The CDR3 region is CASSTRTGTYEQYF. In DNA, the CDR3 is TGTGCCAGCAGTACCAGGACAGGGACCTACGAGCAGTACTTC.

Turning to this clone: This is likely a read error, given that the CDR3 carries no conserved phenylalanine or tryptophan at its end. Because the CDR3's place on the DNA is in doubt, the DNA is left out and the CDR3 is given as listed by TCRdb. This sequence joins TRBV23-1 and TRBJ2-4; the D segment call TRBD1 is taken from the table without a DNA check. TRBV23-1 is designated an ORF whose function remains uncertain. The CDR3 length is 8 residues, termini included. The CDR3 is CASGSGSH.

J is TRBJ1-5 and V is TRBV12-1; the D call of TRBD1 is as the table states it, not checked on the DNA. TRBV12-1 is an annotated pseudogene. The CDR3 length is 18 residues. The CDR3 nucleotides read TGTGCCAGCACCGCCCCCGGGACAGGGGGCCGAAGCAATCAGCCCCAGCATTTT. Its protein product is CASTAPGTGGRSNQPQHF.

V and J are TRBV11-1 and TRBJ2-6; 8 bases are a match to TRBD2. The V gene's germline CDR1 is SGHAT and CDR2 FQDESV (reference sequence). CDR3 size: 17 residues. V shed 4 bases, J shed 0 bases, and the junction held 5 bases outside the gene matches. This CDR3 reads CASSSLAGGSGANVLTF. The CDR3 nucleotides read TGTGCCAGCAGCTCCCTCGCGGGGGGCTCTGGGGCCAACGTCCTGACTTTC.

CDR3: CASSVAGLADTDTQYF. CDR3 DNA sequence: TGTGCCAGCAGCGTGGCGGGACTAGCGGACACAGATACGCAGTATTTT. The gene calls are TRBV9 and TRBJ2-3; 11 bases fit TRBD2. The V and J ends lost 2 bases and 2 bases, in that order; junction bases with no gene match: 4. This CDR3 region has 16 residues. Germline CDR1 and CDR2: SGDLS and YYNGEE.